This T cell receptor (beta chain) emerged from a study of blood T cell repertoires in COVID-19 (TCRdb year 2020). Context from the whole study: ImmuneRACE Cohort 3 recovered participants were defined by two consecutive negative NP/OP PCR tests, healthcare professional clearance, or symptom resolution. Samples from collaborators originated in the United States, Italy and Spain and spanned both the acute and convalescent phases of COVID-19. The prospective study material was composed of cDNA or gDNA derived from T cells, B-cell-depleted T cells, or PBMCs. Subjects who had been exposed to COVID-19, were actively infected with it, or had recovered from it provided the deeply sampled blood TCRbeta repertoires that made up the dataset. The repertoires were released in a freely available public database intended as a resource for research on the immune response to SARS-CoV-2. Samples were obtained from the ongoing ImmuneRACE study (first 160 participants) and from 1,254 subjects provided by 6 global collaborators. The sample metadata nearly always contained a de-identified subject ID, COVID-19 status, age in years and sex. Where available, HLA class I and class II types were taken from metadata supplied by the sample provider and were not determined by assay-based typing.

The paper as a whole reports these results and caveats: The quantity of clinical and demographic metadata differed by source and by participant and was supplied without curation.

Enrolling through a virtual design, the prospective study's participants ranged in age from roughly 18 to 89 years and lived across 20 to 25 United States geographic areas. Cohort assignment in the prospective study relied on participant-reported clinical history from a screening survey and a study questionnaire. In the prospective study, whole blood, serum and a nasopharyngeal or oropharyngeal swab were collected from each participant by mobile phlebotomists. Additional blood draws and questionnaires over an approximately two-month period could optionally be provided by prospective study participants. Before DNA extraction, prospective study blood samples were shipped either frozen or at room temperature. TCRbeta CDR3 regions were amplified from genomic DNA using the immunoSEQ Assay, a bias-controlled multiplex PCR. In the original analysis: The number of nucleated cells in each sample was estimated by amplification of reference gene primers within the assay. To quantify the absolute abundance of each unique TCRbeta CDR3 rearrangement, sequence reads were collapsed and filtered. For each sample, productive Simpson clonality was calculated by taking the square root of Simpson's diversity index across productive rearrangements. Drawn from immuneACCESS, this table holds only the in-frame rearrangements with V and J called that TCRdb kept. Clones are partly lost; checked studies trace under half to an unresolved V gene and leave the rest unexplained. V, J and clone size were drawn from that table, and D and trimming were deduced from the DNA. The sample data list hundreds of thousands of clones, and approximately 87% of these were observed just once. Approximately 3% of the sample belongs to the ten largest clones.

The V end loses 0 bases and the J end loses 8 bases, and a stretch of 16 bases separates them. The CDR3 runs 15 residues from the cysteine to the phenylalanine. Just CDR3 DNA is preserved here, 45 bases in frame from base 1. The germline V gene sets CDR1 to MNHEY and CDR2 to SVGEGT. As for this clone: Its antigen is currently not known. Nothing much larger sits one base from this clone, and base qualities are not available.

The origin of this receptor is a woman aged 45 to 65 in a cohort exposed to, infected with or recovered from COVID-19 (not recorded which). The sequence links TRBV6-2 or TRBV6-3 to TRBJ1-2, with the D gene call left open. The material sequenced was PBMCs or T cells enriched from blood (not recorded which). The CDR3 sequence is CASSYSLEPVYGYTF. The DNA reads TGTGCCAGCAGTTACTCCTTGGAGCCGGTGTACGGCTACACCTTC.